This record covers a single T cell receptor (beta chain). The antigen is undetermined. These data belong to a study of tissue T cells after allogeneic stem cell transplantation. TCRbeta CDR3 was sequenced at survey depth with template counts. Only in-frame clones appear in the TCRdb table, and some are missing; sequencing was by immunoSEQ multiplex PCR. This table holds fewer than 30,000 clones, 73% found once. Comparators without hematopoietic cell transplant had other cancers, at least five gastrointestinal samples, and no known gastrointestinal disease. There are 18 residues in the CDR3. Germline CDR1 reads MNHNS; CDR2 reads SASEGT. Deletions cut 2 bases from V and 0 bases from J, with 17 bases between. The study, taken as a whole, reports: Anatomically similar tissues had similar TCR repertoires within each patient. Few T cell clones were shared across patients, but motif clusters showed tissue-specific shared signatures.

This clonotype was obtained from a female donor at least 60 years old with lung cancer. The sequencing used tissue from the ileum, collected at autopsy. V is TRBV6-1 and J is TRBJ1-5; D not certain. CDR3 nucleotide sequence: TGTGCCAGCAGTGAATTTTTGCGATCTAGCTCTAGCAATCAGCCCCAGCATTTT. This codes for CASSEFLRSSSSNQPQHF.